This T cell receptor (beta chain) was profiled in a study of cytomegalovirus exposure and HLA in healthy donors. Study-wide results and limits: Later on, a genetic analysis was performed. It linked a missense variant in DCLRE1C with V- and J-gene trimming of TCR beta. In an earlier analysis, about 90% or about 30%: the productive usage of most TCR beta V segments. Some TCR beta chains (around 180 of them) were listed as cytomegalovirus-associated. Later work associated 17,000 or so TCR beta sequences with HLA alleles at 0.05 false discovery rate.

Germline trimming cut 7 bases from V and 3 bases from J; bases unmatched to any gene: 4. Germline CDR1 is MNHEY and CDR2 is SVGAGI. This CDR3 contains 13 residues. Points on this clone: Its antigen is undetermined.

The PCR made use of 60 Vbeta and 13 Jbeta primers. Generated by immunoSEQ multiplex PCR, the TCRdb table keeps only in-frame clones and is missing some. The data show about 62,000 clones, more than 70% seen once. What was sequenced was PBMCs. This chain connects TRBV6-5 to TRBJ1-2; 8 bases are shared with TRBD1. This clonotype was obtained from a man aged 18 to 29 in good health and CMV-seronegative. In nucleotides, the CDR3 is TGTGCCAGCACCCGACAGGGGTACTATGGCTACACCTTC. This sequence encodes CASTRQGYYGYTF.